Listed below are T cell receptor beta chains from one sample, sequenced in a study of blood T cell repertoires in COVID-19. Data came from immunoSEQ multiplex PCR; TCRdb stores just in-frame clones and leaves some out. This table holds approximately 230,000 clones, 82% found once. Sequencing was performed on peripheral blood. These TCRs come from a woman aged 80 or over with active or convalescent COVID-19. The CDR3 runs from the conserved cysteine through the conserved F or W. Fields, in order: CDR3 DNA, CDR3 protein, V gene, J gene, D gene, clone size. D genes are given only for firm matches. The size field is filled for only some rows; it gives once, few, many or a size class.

DNA: TGTGCCAGCAGCGTAGACAGTGCCTTCTCTGGAAACACCATATATTTT
CDR3: CASSVDSAFSGNTIYF
V: TRBV9
J: TRBJ1-3
D: NA
size: NA

DNA: TGTGCCAGCAGTTACCCCGTGCAGGGGGCGAGGGGGGGCTACACCTTC
CDR3: CASSYPVQGARGGYTF
V: TRBV6-2/TRBV6-3
J: TRBJ1-2
D: TRBD1
size: once

DNA: TGTGCCAGCAGTGGGGACACCCTTAGCAATCAGCCCCAGCATTTT
CDR3: CASSGDTLSNQPQHF
V: TRBV2
J: TRBJ1-5
D: NA
size: NA

DNA: TGCGCCAGCAGCCAGGGACAGGGAGAAAACACCATATATTTT
CDR3: CASSQGQGENTIYF
V: TRBV5-1
J: TRBJ1-3
D: TRBD1
size: NA

DNA: TGCGCCAGCAGCACCTGGGGGGGAGATACGCAGTATTTT
CDR3: CASSTWGGDTQYF
V: TRBV5-1
J: TRBJ2-3
D: TRBD2
size: NA

DNA: TGTGCCAGCTCACCACCGGGGGGTGCTGGCTCTGGGGCCAACGTCCTGACTTTC
CDR3: CASSPPGGAGSGANVLTF
V: TRBV18
J: TRBJ2-6
D: NA
size: NA

DNA: TGTGCCAGCAGCCCCGTCGGGGGGGTTCGTGAAAAACTGTTTTTT
CDR3: CASSPVGGVREKLFF
V: TRBV11-1
J: TRBJ1-4
D: NA
size: NA

DNA: TGTGCCTGGAGCCGGGACAGGGGATACAATCAGCCCCAGCATTTT
CDR3: CAWSRDRGYNQPQHF
V: TRBV30
J: TRBJ1-5
D: TRBD1
size: NA

DNA: TGTGCCAGCAGTCCCGCCCCCGGACAGGGAGAATACGAGCAGTACTTC
CDR3: CASSPAPGQGEYEQYF
V: TRBV28
J: TRBJ2-7
D: TRBD1
size: few

DNA: TGTGCCAGCTCACTACGACAGACTAGCACAGATACGCAGTATTTT
CDR3: CASSLRQTSTDTQYF
V: TRBV18
J: TRBJ2-3
D: NA
size: NA

DNA: TGTGCTAGTGGTTTGGCCGGGACAGGGTTTTGGGATGGCTACACCTTC
CDR3: CASGLAGTGFWDGYTF
V: TRBV12-5
J: TRBJ1-2
D: TRBD1
size: few

DNA: TGTGCCAGCAGCTTGGCTTCCCTTACCCGACAGGGGAACAATGAGCAGTTCTTC
CDR3: CASSLASLTRQGNNEQFF
V: TRBV7-6
J: TRBJ2-1
D: TRBD1
size: NA

DNA: TGCGCCAGCAGCTTGGTAGATTACAATGAGCAGTTCTTC
CDR3: CASSLVDYNEQFF
V: TRBV5-1
J: TRBJ2-1
D: NA
size: few

DNA: TGTGCCAGCACCCTGGGACAGACAACTAGCACAGATACGCAGTATTTT
CDR3: CASTLGQTTSTDTQYF
V: TRBV5-6
J: TRBJ2-3
D: TRBD1
size: few

DNA: TGTGCCAGCAGCTTGGGCGGGGCTCGGAGGTACTATGGCTACACCTTC
CDR3: CASSLGGARRYYGYTF
V: TRBV5-6
J: TRBJ1-2
D: NA
size: NA

DNA: TGCGCCAGCAGCCCGGGGGGACTAGGGCTCCAAGAGACCCAGTACTTC
CDR3: CASSPGGLGLQETQYF
V: TRBV5-1
J: TRBJ2-5
D: TRBD2
size: NA

DNA: TGTGCCAGCAGCTTAAATTGGCAGGCTCTACATTTT
CDR3: CASSLNWQALHF
V: TRBV7-9
J: TRBJ1-5
D: NA
size: NA